The rows below give T cell receptor beta chains drawn from one sample of a study of blood T cells in healthy people across ages. TCRdb ran MiXCR on the 5' RACE reads and lists one entry per CDR3 protein. In the table there are around 800,000 distinct CDR3 sequences, about 59% of which are singletons. Sequenced material: blood. These TCRs come from a man aged 30 to 45 in good health. Both conserved end residues are part of each CDR3. D genes are given only for firm matches. Expanded clones are given a class, and other clones once, few, many or no size at all.

v_gene,d_gene,abundance,j_gene,CDR3nt,CDR3aa
TRBV6-6,NA,few,TRBJ2-3,TGTGCCAGCAGGGACCGGGGCCTCACAGATACGCAGTATTTT,CASRDRGLTDTQYF
TRBV5-6,NA,NA,TRBJ2-5,TGTGCCAGCAGCTGCTGGACCCAGTACTTC,CASSCWTQYF
TRBV4-3,NA,NA,TRBJ2-3,TGCGCCAGCAGCCGAGGGGTTGGGGCAGATACGCAGTATTTT,CASSRGVGADTQYF
TRBV29-1,NA,NA,TRBJ2-3,TGCAGCGCGGCGTTGGACACAGATACGCAGTATTTT,CSAALDTDTQYF
TRBV4-3,NA,NA,TRBJ1-4,TGCGCCAGCAGCTCCTCACCGTGGGATAATGAAAAACTGTTTTTT,CASSSSPWDNEKLFF
TRBV11-2,NA,NA,TRBJ2-7,TGTGCCAGCAGCCGGGGGGCGAACGAGCAGTACTTC,CASSRGANEQYF
TRBV28,TRBD2,NA,TRBJ2-7,TGTGCCAGCAGTCCTTCCCGGCTAGCGGTTACCTACGAGCAGTACTTC,CASSPSRLAVTYEQYF
TRBV28,NA,NA,TRBJ2-3,TGTGCCAGCAGTTTAGGAGCCGGGGCAGATACGCAGTATTTT,CASSLGAGADTQYF
TRBV27,NA,NA,TRBJ2-5,TGTGCCAGCAGGGACGGAGGAGGGGCGAGCGAGACCCAGTACTTC,CASRDGGGASETQYF
TRBV28,TRBD1,NA,TRBJ2-7,TGTGCCAGCAGTTGCACTCCCGGGACAGGGTGTGATCGGTCCTCCTACGAGCAGTACTTC,CASSCTPGTGCDRSSYEQYF
TRBV6-6,TRBD1,NA,TRBJ1-6,TGTGCCAGTCGGGACAGGCTTCTCTTAAATTCACCCCTCCACTTT,CASRDRLLLNSPLHF
TRBV11-3,NA,NA,TRBJ2-1,TGTGCCAGCAGCTTCTCCGCGACCTATGAGCAGTTCTTC,CASSFSATYEQFF
TRBV9,NA,NA,TRBJ2-1,TGTGCCAGCAGCGTGGGGCTCCTCTACAATGAGCAGTTCTTC,CASSVGLLYNEQFF
TRBV28,TRBD1,few,TRBJ2-3,TGTGCCAGCAGTCCCGACAGGGAAGTCACAGATACGCAGTATTTT,CASSPDREVTDTQYF
TRBV7-2,TRBD2,few,TRBJ2-7,TGTGCCAGCAGCGTTAGCGGGGGTGACTACGAGCAGTACTTC,CASSVSGGDYEQYF
TRBV6-5,TRBD1,few,TRBJ2-1,TGTGCCAGCAGTGGACCGGGACAGGGGAACAATGAGCAGTTCTTC,CASSGPGQGNNEQFF
TRBV20-1,NA,once,TRBJ1-5,TGCAGTGCTAGAGGAGGGGGAGGCTTGTTTCAGCCCCAGCATTTT,CSARGGGGLFQPQHF
TRBV6-2/TRBV6-3,NA,few,TRBJ1-2,TGTGCCAGCTGGGGTACCTTTAGGCATGGCTACACCTTC,CASWGTFRHGYTF
TRBV6-5,NA,NA,TRBJ2-7,TGTGCCAGCAGTTACTCGGATAGACTTTTCTACGAGCAGTACTTC,CASSYSDRLFYEQYF
TRBV27,NA,NA,TRBJ2-1,TGTGCCAGCAGTCCGGGACCCGGCTACAATGAGCAGTTCTTC,CASSPGPGYNEQFF
TRBV6-1,NA,NA,TRBJ2-3,TGTGCCGGGTTGGACACGGTTAATCAAGATACGCAGTATTTT,CAGLDTVNQDTQYF
TRBV5-1,NA,NA,TRBJ2-1,TGCGCCAGCAGAACCGGGACAAATCCCTACAATGAGCAGTTCTTC,CASRTGTNPYNEQFF
TRBV4-3,NA,many,TRBJ2-3,TGCGCCAGCAGCCAAGAGGCTCCTTCTAGCACAGATACGCAGTATTTT,CASSQEAPSSTDTQYF
TRBV12-3/TRBV12-4,TRBD1,NA,TRBJ2-5,TGTGCCAGCAGTTTAGCCCCTGACAGGGCCCAAGAGACCCAGTACTTC,CASSLAPDRAQETQYF
TRBV27,NA,NA,TRBJ1-2,TGTGCCAGCGGTTGGGGAGGAGGCTACACCTTC,CASGWGGGYTF
TRBV5-1,TRBD1,NA,TRBJ2-1,TGCGCCAGCAGCAACGACAGGGGGGCGACCAATGAGCAGTTCTTC,CASSNDRGATNEQFF
TRBV20-1,NA,NA,TRBJ2-1,TGCAGTGCTTGGGGTGGCCTTACCTACAATGAGCAGTTCTTC,CSAWGGLTYNEQFF
TRBV14,NA,NA,TRBJ2-5,TGTGCCAGCAGCCGGGCCATGACTCGACCAGTGGGGACCCAGTACTTC,CASSRAMTRPVGTQYF
TRBV24-1,TRBD1,NA,TRBJ2-7,TGTGCCACCAGCCCGGGACAGTCCGCCCTCTACGAGCAGTACTTC,CATSPGQSALYEQYF
TRBV14,NA,NA,TRBJ2-1,TGTGCCAGCAGCCAAGTTGGCCCGGATGAGCAGTTCTTC,CASSQVGPDEQFF
TRBV7-3,TRBD2,NA,TRBJ2-3,TGTGCCAGCAGCGCCGGACTAGCGGAACATGATACGCAGTATTTT,CASSAGLAEHDTQYF
TRBV20-1,TRBD1,NA,TRBJ2-1,TGCAGTGCTAGGGACAGGGCGGTCTACAATGAGCAGTTCTTC,CSARDRAVYNEQFF
TRBV4-3,NA,NA,TRBJ2-5,TGCGCCAGCAGCCAAGACAGGGGTCGGGTCGAGACCCAGTACTTC,CASSQDRGRVETQYF
TRBV4-2,TRBD1,NA,TRBJ2-1,TGTGCCGCGGGGACAGGGGGCTTTAATGAGCAGTTCTTC,CAAGTGGFNEQFF
TRBV2,NA,NA,TRBJ2-5,TGTGCCAGCAGCCCCCAGCCGAGGGGGGACCAAGAGACCCAGTACTTC,CASSPQPRGDQETQYF
TRBV2,TRBD1,few,TRBJ1-5,TGTGCCAGCAGTTCACAGGGGGCAGGACAGCCCCAGCATTTT,CASSSQGAGQPQHF
TRBV7-3,NA,few,TRBJ2-4,TGTGCCAGCAGCAAAGACAGGGACGGGGGAAACATTCAGTACTTC,CASSKDRDGGNIQYF
TRBV20-1,TRBD2,few,TRBJ2-6,TGCAGTGCTAGACCTAGCGGCTCTGGGGCCAACGTCCTGACTTTC,CSARPSGSGANVLTF
TRBV12-3/TRBV12-4,NA,NA,TRBJ2-3,TGTGCCAGCAGTTTCTATACGGCGTACACAGATACGCAATATTTT,CASSFYTAYTDTQYF
TRBV7-8,TRBD1,NA,TRBJ1-2,TGTGCCAGCAGCTTATTACCGACAGGGGGAAACTATGGCTACACCTTC,CASSLLPTGGNYGYTF
TRBV5-1,NA,NA,TRBJ2-3,TGCGCCAGCAGCTTGGATAGCGGAGATACGCAGTATTTT,CASSLDSGDTQYF
TRBV9,NA,NA,TRBJ2-5,TGTGCCAGCAGCGTAGGTGGGAGCCGAGAGACCCAGTACTTC,CASSVGGSRETQYF
TRBV6-2/TRBV6-3,TRBD2,NA,TRBJ2-1,TGTGCCAGCAGCCCAAGACAGCGGGGGACCACCTACAATGAGCAGTTCTTC,CASSPRQRGTTYNEQFF
TRBV20-1,NA,NA,TRBJ2-5,TGCAGTGCTAGCGCCGATGGGCCTAAGACCCAGTACTTC,CSASADGPKTQYF
TRBV15,NA,few,TRBJ1-1,TGTGCCACCAGCAGACCCCAGACTCACACTGAAGCTTTCTTT,CATSRPQTHTEAFF
TRBV5-5,TRBD1,NA,TRBJ1-2,TGTGCCAGCAGCCATGGGACAGGGAATCGTGGCTACACCTTC,CASSHGTGNRGYTF